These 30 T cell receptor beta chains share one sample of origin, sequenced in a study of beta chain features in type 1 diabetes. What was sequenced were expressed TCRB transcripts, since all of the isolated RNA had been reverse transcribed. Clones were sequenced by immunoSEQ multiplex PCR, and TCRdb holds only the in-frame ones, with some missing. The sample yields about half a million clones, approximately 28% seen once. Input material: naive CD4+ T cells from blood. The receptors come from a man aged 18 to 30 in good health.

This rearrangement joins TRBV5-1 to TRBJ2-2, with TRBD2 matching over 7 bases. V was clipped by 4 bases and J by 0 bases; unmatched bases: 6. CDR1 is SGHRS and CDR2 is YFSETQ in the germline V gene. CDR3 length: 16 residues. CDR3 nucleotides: TGCGCCAGCAGCACCGTAGCGGGCCCGAACACCGGGGAGCTGTTTTTT. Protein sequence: CASSTVAGPNTGELFF.

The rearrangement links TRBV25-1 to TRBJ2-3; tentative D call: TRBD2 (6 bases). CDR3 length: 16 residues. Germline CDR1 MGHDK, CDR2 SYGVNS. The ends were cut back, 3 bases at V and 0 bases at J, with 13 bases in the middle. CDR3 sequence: CASSDAGRGSTDTQYF. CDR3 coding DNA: TGTGCCAGCAGTGATGCGGGAAGGGGCAGCACAGATACGCAGTATTTT.

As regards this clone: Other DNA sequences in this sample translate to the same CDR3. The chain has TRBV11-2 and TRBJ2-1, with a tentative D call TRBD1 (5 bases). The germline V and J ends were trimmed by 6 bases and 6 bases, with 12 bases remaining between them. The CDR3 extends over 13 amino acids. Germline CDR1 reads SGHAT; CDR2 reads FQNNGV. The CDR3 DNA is TGTGCCAGCAGTCTTCAGGGTGGCAATGAGCAGTTCTTC. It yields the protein CASSLQGGNEQFF.

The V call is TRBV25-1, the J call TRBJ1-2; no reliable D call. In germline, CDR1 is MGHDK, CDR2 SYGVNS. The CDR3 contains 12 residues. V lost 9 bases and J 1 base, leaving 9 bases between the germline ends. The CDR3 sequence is CARRGLNYGYTF. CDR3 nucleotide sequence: TGTGCCAGGAGAGGACTTAACTATGGCTACACCTTC.

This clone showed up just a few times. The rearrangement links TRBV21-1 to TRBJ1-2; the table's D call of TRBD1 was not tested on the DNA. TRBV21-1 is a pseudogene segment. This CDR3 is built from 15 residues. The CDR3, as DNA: TGTGCCAGCAGCAATCGTTACAGGGTTAACTATGGCTACACCTTC. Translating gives CASSNRYRVNYGYTF.

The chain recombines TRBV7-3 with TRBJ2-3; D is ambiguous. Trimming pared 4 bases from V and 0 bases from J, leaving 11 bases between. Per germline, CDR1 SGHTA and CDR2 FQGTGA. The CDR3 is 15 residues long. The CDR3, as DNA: TGTGCCAGCAGCTACTCAGCGTCTAGCACAGATACGCAGTATTTT. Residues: CASSYSASSTDTQYF.

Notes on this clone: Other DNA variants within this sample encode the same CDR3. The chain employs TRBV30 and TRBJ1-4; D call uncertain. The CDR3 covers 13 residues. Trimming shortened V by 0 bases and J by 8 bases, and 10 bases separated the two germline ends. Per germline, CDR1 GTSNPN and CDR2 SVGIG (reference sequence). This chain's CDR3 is CAWSVRSNEKLFF. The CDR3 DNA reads TGTGCCTGGAGTGTCAGGTCGAACGAAAAACTGTTTTTT.

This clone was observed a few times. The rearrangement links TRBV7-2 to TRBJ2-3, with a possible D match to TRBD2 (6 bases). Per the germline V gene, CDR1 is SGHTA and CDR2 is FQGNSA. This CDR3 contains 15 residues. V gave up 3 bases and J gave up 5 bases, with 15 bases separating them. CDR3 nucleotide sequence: TGTGCCAGCAGCTTTTCCTCACTGGGGGGAGATACGCAGTATTTT. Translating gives CASSFSSLGGDTQYF.

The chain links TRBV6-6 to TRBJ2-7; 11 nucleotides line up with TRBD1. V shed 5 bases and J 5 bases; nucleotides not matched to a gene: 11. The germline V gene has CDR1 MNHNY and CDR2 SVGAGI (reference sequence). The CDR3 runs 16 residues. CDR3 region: CASSPRDRGIVDEQYF. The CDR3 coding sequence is TGTGCCAGCAGTCCCCGGGACAGGGGGATTGTGGACGAGCAGTACTTC.

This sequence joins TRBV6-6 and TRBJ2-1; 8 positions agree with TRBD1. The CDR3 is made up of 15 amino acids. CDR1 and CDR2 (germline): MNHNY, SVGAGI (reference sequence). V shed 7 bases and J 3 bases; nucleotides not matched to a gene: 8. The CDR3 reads CASTDRDRNYNEQFF. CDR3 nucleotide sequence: TGTGCCAGCACAGACCGGGACAGGAACTACAATGAGCAGTTCTTC.

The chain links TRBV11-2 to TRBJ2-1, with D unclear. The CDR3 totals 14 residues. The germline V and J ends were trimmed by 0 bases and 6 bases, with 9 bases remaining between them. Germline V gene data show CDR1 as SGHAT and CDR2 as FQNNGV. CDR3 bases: TGTGCCAGCAGCTTAGATACGGCACTCAATGAGCAGTTCTTC. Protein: CASSLDTALNEQFF.

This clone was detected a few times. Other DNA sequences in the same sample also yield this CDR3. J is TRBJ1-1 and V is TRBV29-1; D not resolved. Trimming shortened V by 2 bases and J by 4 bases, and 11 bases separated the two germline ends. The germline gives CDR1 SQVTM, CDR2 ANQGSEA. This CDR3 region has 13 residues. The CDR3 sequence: CSVESGLGTEAFF. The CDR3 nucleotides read TGCAGCGTTGAATCCGGGCTGGGCACTGAAGCTTTCTTT.

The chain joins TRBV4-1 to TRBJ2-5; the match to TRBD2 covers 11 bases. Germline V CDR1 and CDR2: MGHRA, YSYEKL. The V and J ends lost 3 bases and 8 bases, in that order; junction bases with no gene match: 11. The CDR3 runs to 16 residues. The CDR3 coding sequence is TGCGCCAGCAGCCACTCTATAGCGGGAGGGTCAAGAACCCAGTACTTC. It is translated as CASSHSIAGGSRTQYF.

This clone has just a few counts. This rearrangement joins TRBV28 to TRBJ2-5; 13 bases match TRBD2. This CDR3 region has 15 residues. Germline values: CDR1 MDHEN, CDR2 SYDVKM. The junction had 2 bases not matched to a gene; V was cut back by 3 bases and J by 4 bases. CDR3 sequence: CASSLGTSGAETQYF. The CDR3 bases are TGTGCCAGCAGTTTGGGGACTAGCGGGGCAGAGACCCAGTACTTC.

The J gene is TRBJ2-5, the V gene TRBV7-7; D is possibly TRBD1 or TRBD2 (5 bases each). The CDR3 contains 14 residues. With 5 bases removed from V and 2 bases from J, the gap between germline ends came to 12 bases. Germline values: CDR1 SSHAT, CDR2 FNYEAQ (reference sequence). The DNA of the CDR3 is TGTGCCAGCAGCCCGGGACGGCTACAAGAGACCCAGTACTTC. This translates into CASSPGRLQETQYF.

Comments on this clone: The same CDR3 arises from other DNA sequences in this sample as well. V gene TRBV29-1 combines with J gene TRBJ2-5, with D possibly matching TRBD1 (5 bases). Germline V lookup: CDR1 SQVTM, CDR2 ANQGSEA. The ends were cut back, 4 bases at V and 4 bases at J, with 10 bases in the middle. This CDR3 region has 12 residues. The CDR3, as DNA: TGCAGCGTTGTAGGGGCATCAGAGACCCAGTACTTC. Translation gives CSVVGASETQYF.

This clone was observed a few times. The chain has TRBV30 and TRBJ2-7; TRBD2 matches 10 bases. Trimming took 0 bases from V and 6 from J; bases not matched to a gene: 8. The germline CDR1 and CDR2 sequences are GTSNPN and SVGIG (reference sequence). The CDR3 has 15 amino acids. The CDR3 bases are TGTGCCTGGAGTGTATCTGCTAGCGGGAGATTCGAGCAGTACTTC. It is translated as CAWSVSASGRFEQYF.

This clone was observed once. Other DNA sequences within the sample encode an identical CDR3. The CDR3 protein is CASSVELAVSTDTQYF. CDR3 DNA sequence: TGTGCCAGCAGCGTAGAACTAGCTGTTAGCACAGATACGCAGTATTTT. The chain links TRBV9 to TRBJ2-3, with D perhaps TRBD2 (6 bases). CDR3 length: 16 amino acids. Trimming shortened V by 0 bases and J by 0 bases, and 11 bases separated the two germline ends. Germline CDR1 and CDR2: SGDLS and YYNGEE.

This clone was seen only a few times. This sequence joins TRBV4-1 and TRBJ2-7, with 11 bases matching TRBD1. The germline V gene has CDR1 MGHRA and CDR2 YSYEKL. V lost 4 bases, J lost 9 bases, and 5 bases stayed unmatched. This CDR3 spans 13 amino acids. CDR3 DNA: TGCGCCAGCAGCCGGGACAGGGGGGCAGGGCAGTACTTC. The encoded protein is CASSRDRGAGQYF.

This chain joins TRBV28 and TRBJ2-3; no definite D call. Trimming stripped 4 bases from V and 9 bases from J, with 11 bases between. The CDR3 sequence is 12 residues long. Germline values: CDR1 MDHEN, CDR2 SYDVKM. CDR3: CASSSPMATQYF. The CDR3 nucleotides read TGTGCCAGCAGTTCCCCCATGGCCACGCAGTATTTT. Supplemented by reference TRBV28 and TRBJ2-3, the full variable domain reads DVKVTQSSRYLVKRTGEKVFLECVQDMDHENMFWYRQDPGLGLRLIYFSYDVKMKEKGDIPEGYSVSREKKERFSLILESASTNQTSMYLCASSSPMATQYFGPGTRLTVL.

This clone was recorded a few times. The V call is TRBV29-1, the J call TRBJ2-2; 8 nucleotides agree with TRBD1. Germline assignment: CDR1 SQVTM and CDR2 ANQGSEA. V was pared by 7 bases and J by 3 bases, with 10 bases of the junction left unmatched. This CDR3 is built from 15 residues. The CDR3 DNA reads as TGCAGCGCCGGACCGGGACAGGAGCACACCGGGGAGCTGTTTTTT. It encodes CSAGPGQEHTGELFF.

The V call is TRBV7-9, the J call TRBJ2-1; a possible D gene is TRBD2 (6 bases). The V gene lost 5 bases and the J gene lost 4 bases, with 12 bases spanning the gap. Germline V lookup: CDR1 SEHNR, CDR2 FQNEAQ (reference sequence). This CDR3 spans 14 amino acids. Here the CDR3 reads CASSRFGGYNEQFF. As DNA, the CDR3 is TGTGCCAGCAGCCGATTCGGAGGGTACAATGAGCAGTTCTTC.

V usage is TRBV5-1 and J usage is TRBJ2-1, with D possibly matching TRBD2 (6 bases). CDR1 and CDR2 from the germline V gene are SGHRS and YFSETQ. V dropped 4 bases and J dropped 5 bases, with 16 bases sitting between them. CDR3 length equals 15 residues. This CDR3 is CASSQGLQINNEQFF. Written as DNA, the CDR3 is TGCGCCAGCAGCCAGGGACTGCAGATCAACAATGAGCAGTTCTTC.

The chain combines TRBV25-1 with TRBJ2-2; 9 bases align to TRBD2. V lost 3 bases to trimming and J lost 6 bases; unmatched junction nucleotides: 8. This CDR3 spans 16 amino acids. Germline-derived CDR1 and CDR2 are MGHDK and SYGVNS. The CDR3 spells CASSDWREGHPGELFF. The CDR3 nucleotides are TGTGCCAGCAGTGATTGGCGGGAGGGCCATCCCGGGGAGCTGTTTTTT.

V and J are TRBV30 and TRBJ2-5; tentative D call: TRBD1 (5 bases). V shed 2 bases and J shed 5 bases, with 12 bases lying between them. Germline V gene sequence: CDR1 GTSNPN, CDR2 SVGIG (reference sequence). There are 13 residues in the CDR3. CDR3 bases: TGTGCCTGGAGTATCCAGGCAGGGGAGACCCAGTACTTC. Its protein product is CAWSIQAGETQYF. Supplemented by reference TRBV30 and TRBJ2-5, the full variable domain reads SQTIHQWPATLVQPVGSPLSLECTVEGTSNPNLYWYRQAAGRGLQLLFYSVGIGQISSEVPQNLSASRPQDRQFILSSKKLLLSDSGFYLCAWSIQAGETQYFGPGTRLLVL.

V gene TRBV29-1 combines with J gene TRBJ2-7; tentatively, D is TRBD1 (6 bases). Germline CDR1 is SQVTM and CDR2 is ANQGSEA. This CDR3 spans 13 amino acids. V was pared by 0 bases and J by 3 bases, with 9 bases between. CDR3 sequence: CSVEDQQGYEQYF. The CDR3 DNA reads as TGCAGCGTTGAAGATCAACAGGGCTACGAGCAGTACTTC.

The CDR3 nucleotides read TGTGCCTGGAGTGTAGGGACAGGGCGCACCGGGGAGCTGTTTTTT. Protein: CAWSVGTGRTGELFF. The chain has TRBV30 and TRBJ2-2, with 9 bases lining up with TRBD1. J lost 4 bases, V lost 0 bases, and 3 bases had no gene match. This CDR3 comprises 15 residues. The V gene's germline CDR1 is GTSNPN and CDR2 SVGIG (reference sequence).

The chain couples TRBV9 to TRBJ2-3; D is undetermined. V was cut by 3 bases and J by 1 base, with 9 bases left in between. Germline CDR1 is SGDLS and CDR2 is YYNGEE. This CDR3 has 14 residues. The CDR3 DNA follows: TGTGCCAGCAGCGAAGCAACACGCACAGATACGCAGTATTTT. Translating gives CASSEATRTDTQYF.

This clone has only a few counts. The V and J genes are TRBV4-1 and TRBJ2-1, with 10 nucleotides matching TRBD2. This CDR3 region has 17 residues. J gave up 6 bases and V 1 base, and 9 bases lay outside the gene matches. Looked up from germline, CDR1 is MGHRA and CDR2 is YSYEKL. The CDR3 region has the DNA TGCGCCAGCAGCCAAGGGGTAACTAGCGGGATGCTCAATGAGCAGTTCTTC. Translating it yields CASSQGVTSGMLNEQFF.

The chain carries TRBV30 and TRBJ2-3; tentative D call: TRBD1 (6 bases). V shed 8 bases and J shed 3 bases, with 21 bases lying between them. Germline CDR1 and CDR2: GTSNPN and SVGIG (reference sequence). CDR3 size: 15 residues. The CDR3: CAGDRGQMGTDTQYF. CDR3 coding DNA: TGTGCCGGGGACCGAGGACAGATGGGGACAGATACGCAGTATTTT. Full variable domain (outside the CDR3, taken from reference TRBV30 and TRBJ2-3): SQTIHQWPATLVQPVGSPLSLECTVEGTSNPNLYWYRQAAGRGLQLLFYSVGIGQISSEVPQNLSASRPQDRQFILSSKKLLLSDSGFYLCAGDRGQMGTDTQYFGPGTRLTVL.